One and the same sample provided the 29 T cell receptor beta chains below, sequenced in a study of shared clonotypes between healthy human individuals. Assay: immunoSEQ multiplex PCR; the TCRdb copy retains only in-frame clones and omits some. The sample holds 1.4 million or so clones, approximately 98.5% seen once. Sequenced input: naive CD4+ T cells sorted from blood. The subset was: CD45RA+ positively selected. The receptors were gathered from a man younger than 45 in good health.

Concerning this clone: Additional DNA sequences in this sample encode the identical CDR3. The rearrangement joins TRBV6-6 to TRBJ2-7, with TRBD2 matching over 10 bases. The CDR3 sequence is 14 residues long. Germline loops: CDR1 MNHNY, CDR2 SVGAGI (reference sequence). V lost 6 bases and J lost 2; bases outside the gene matches: 4. CDR3 in amino acids: CASSRTSGTYEQYF. Written as DNA, the CDR3 is TGTGCCAGCAGCCGGACTAGCGGAACCTACGAGCAGTACTTC.

V usage is TRBV6-6 and J usage is TRBJ2-7; 7 nucleotides align to TRBD1. Germline CDR1 is MNHNY and CDR2 is SVGAGI (reference sequence). The CDR3 sequence is 14 residues long. V lost 6 bases, J lost 4 bases, and 9 bases stayed unmatched. CDR3 region: CASSQTGRKYEQYF. For the CDR3, the DNA is TGTGCCAGCAGCCAGACAGGGCGAAAATACGAGCAGTACTTC.

CDR3 in amino acids: CASSLVATGLNQPQHF. The CDR3 bases are TGTGCCAGCAGTTTGGTGGCGACAGGCCTAAATCAGCCCCAGCATTTT. The chain employs TRBV28 and TRBJ1-5, with a possible D match to TRBD1 (6 bases). The CDR3 spans 16 residues. CDR1 is MDHEN and CDR2 is SYDVKM in the germline V gene. Deletions cut 3 bases from V and 4 bases from J, with 16 bases between.

The V and J genes are TRBV13 and TRBJ1-1; a weak D match, TRBD1 (6 bases). The CDR3 contains 13 residues. V was cut by 5 bases and J by 7 bases, with 14 bases left in between. Germline CDR1 is PRHDT and CDR2 is FYEKMQ (reference sequence). The CDR3 DNA reads TGTGCCAGCAGCCCCAGGTCCAGGGGTGAAGCTTTCTTT. Its protein is CASSPRSRGEAFF.

The sample holds one count of this clone. The rearrangement joins TRBV6-1 to TRBJ2-6, with D perhaps TRBD2 (6 bases). V lost 6 bases and J 1 base, leaving 10 bases between the germline ends. Germline CDR1 is MNHNS and CDR2 is SASEGT. The CDR3 runs to 15 residues. The CDR3 sequence is CASRISGSGANVLTF. CDR3 nucleotides: TGTGCCAGCAGGATTAGCGGTTCTGGGGCCAACGTCCTGACTTTC.

To note about this clone: The same CDR3 is also encoded by other DNA sequences in this sample. The chain recombines TRBV18 with TRBJ2-3; no clear D. The CDR3 is 13 residues long. The V and J ends lost 2 bases and 3 bases respectively, with 6 bases between them. Germline V lookup: CDR1 KGHSH, CDR2 LQKENI. Written as DNA, the CDR3 is TGTGCCAGCTCACCATTGATTACAGATACGCAGTATTTT. Its protein product is CASSPLITDTQYF.

CDR3 region: CASSLDRDPGLKTYEQYF. The CDR3 DNA reads TGTGCCAGCAGCTTAGATCGGGACCCGGGACTGAAGACCTACGAGCAGTACTTC. The rearrangement links TRBV11-2 to TRBJ2-7; possibly TRBD2 for D (6 bases). Deletions cut 0 bases from V and 2 bases from J, with 20 bases between. Germline CDR1 and CDR2: SGHAT and FQNNGV. The CDR3 extends over 18 amino acids.

The chain joins TRBV5-1 to TRBJ2-2, with 7 bases lining up with TRBD1. CDR1 SGHRS and CDR2 YFSETQ come from the germline V gene. Trimming at V came to 3 bases and at J to 4 bases, leaving 3 bases not matched to a gene. The CDR3 length is 14 residues. Here the CDR3 reads CASSSEGATGELFF. The CDR3 DNA is TGCGCCAGCAGCTCCGAGGGGGCCACCGGGGAGCTGTTTTTT.

The V gene is TRBV7-2, the J gene TRBJ1-1; D is unclear. The V end was cut by 5 bases, the J end by 0 bases, with 19 bases between. Germline V gene data show CDR1 as SGHTA and CDR2 as FQGNSA. The CDR3 is made up of 17 amino acids. The CDR3 protein is CASSPNLSDPMNTEAFF. In nucleotides, the CDR3 is TGTGCCAGCAGCCCTAACCTCAGTGACCCCATGAACACTGAAGCTTTCTTT.

J is TRBJ2-3 and V is TRBV5-1, with D perhaps being TRBD1 or TRBD2 (5 bases each). The CDR3 is 14 residues long. The ends were cut back, 4 bases at V and 3 bases at J, with 12 bases in the middle. The V gene's germline CDR1 is SGHRS and CDR2 YFSETQ. CDR3: CASSVGTPTDTQYF. In DNA, the CDR3 is TGCGCCAGCAGCGTAGGGACCCCTACAGATACGCAGTATTTT.

V is TRBV9 and J is TRBJ1-2; 9 bases align to TRBD1. CDR1 is SGDLS and CDR2 is YYNGEE in the germline V gene. Trimming removed 3 bases from V and 2 bases from J; junction bases left unmatched: 5. The length of the CDR3 is 15 residues. CDR3 protein: CASSEFGQGNYGYTF. The DNA for the CDR3 is TGTGCCAGCAGCGAATTCGGACAGGGGAACTATGGCTACACCTTC.

The chain carries TRBV5-1 and TRBJ1-1; unclear D gene. The germline V and J ends were trimmed by 1 base and 0 bases, with 13 bases remaining between them. CDR3 length: 16 residues. The germline CDR1 and CDR2 sequences are SGHRS and YFSETQ. The CDR3 protein is CASSLSSDRMNTEAFF. CDR3 bases: TGCGCCAGCAGCTTGTCCAGCGACCGTATGAACACTGAAGCTTTCTTT.

The rearrangement joins TRBV5-4 to TRBJ2-7; 9 nucleotides align to TRBD2. The CDR3 length is 13 residues. Germline CDR1 is SGHNT and CDR2 is YYREEE (reference sequence). V shed 4 bases, J shed 7 bases, and the junction held 6 bases outside the gene matches. The CDR3 loop reads CASSPGLATEQYF. The DNA of the CDR3 is TGTGCCAGCAGCCCGGGACTAGCCACGGAGCAGTACTTC.

As regards this clone: At the DNA level, this CDR3 is encoded by other sequences in the same sample as well. The genes are TRBV5-1 and TRBJ2-1; D gene ambiguous. Germline V gene data show CDR1 as SGHRS and CDR2 as YFSETQ. Trimming left V 0 bases short and J 9 bases short, with 7 bases between. The CDR3 is 12 amino acids. The CDR3 region is CASSLEGFEQFF. The CDR3 coding sequence is TGCGCCAGCAGCTTGGAAGGATTTGAGCAGTTCTTC.

The chain carries TRBV28 and TRBJ2-1; D gene ambiguous. The CDR3 extends over 13 amino acids. From germline, CDR1 is MDHEN and CDR2 SYDVKM. V was cut by 6 bases and J by 6 bases, with 12 bases left in between. CDR3 residues: CASSPVESNEQFF. The CDR3 DNA follows: TGTGCCAGCAGCCCCGTGGAGAGCAATGAGCAGTTCTTC.

The chain joins TRBV18 to TRBJ1-5; TRBD1 matches 9 bases. J was trimmed by 3 bases and V by 4 bases; bases with no gene match: 1. Germline loops: CDR1 KGHSH, CDR2 LQKENI. The CDR3 sequence is 14 residues long. The CDR3, as DNA: TGTGCCAGCTCACGACAGGGGGTCAATCAGCCCCAGCATTTT. It is translated as CASSRQGVNQPQHF.

The chain links TRBV14 to TRBJ2-1, with D possibly TRBD1 on 5 matching bases. V lost 2 bases, J lost 8 bases, and 19 bases lay in between. The CDR3 spans 16 residues. Germline V gene data show CDR1 as SGHDN and CDR2 as FVKESK. This CDR3 reads CASSQKIAGFRDEQFF. The CDR3 bases are TGTGCCAGCAGCCAAAAGATAGCAGGGTTCCGGGATGAGCAGTTCTTC.

The CDR3 DNA sequence: TGTGCCAGCAGCGTTGGACAGGTGGGGTATGAGCAGTTCTTC. Translated, it gives CASSVGQVGYEQFF. The rearrangement uses TRBV9 and TRBJ2-1, with TRBD1 matching 7 bases. This CDR3 has 14 residues. Germline V CDR1 and CDR2: SGDLS, YYNGEE. The J segment lost 8 bases and the V segment lost 2 bases, leaving 7 bases of the junction unmatched.

This chain uses TRBV18 with TRBJ2-3; 7 bases align to TRBD2. CDR1 KGHSH and CDR2 LQKENI come from the germline V gene. The CDR3 is 15 residues long. Trimming removed 6 bases from V and 6 bases from J; junction bases left unmatched: 12. CDR3 residues: CASSPGLGGQDTQYF. The CDR3 coding sequence is TGTGCCAGCTCCCCTGGACTAGGCGGTCAGGATACGCAGTATTTT.

The J gene is TRBJ2-3, the V gene TRBV4-1; 11 nucleotides agree with TRBD2. CDR3 length: 19 residues. Germline CDR1 reads MGHRA; CDR2 reads YSYEKL. The J segment lost 2 bases and the V segment lost 0 bases, leaving 10 bases of the junction unmatched. CDR3 in DNA: TGCGCCAGCAGCCAAGAAGGGGTAGCGGGAGGGCCGGACACAGATACGCAGTATTTT. Its protein is CASSQEGVAGGPDTDTQYF.

Points on this clone: Other nucleotide sequences from this sample produce the same CDR3. V and J are TRBV20-1 and TRBJ2-7; maybe TRBD2 (6 bases). The length of the CDR3 is 11 residues. Trimming left V 5 bases short and J 4 bases short, with 9 bases between. Germline V lookup: CDR1 DFQATT, CDR2 SNEGSKA (reference sequence). The chain's CDR3 is CSARGLYEQYF. In DNA form, the CDR3 reads TGCAGTGCTCGGGGGTTGTACGAGCAGTACTTC.

The rearrangement links TRBV15 to TRBJ1-2; the match to TRBD1 covers 7 bases. After removal of 1 base from V and 3 bases from J, the junction contained 8 bases not matched to a gene. The germline CDR1 and CDR2 sequences are LNHNV and YYDKDF (reference sequence). CDR3 size: 16 residues. The CDR3 sequence: CATSRGRAGTDYGYTF. The CDR3 region has the DNA TGTGCCACCAGCAGAGGTAGGGCAGGGACAGACTATGGCTACACCTTC.

This chain links TRBV2 with TRBJ2-1; tentatively, D is TRBD2 (6 bases). V was pared by 7 bases and J by 4 bases, with 11 bases between. Germline lookup yields CDR1 SNHLY and CDR2 FYNNEI. This CDR3 is built from 13 residues. DNA for the CDR3: TGTGCCAGCATGTCGGGAGCTTACAATGAGCAGTTCTTC. The encoded protein is CASMSGAYNEQFF.

The J gene is TRBJ1-1, the V gene TRBV18; 7 nucleotides agree with TRBD1. There are 12 residues in the CDR3. Germline V CDR1 and CDR2: KGHSH, LQKENI. Germline trimming cut 5 bases from V and 7 bases from J; bases unmatched to any gene: 4. The CDR3 bases are TGTGCCAGCTCAGGGACAGATCTTGAAGCTTTCTTT. Translated, it gives CASSGTDLEAFF.

V and J are TRBV7-9 and TRBJ2-7; 9 positions match TRBD2. V shed 5 bases and J 3 bases; nucleotides not matched to a gene: 5. The CDR3 length is 14 residues. CDR1 and CDR2 from the germline V gene are SEHNR and FQNEAQ (reference sequence). CDR3 region: CASSNSGSGYEQYF. The CDR3 DNA follows: TGTGCCAGCAGCAATAGCGGGAGTGGCTACGAGCAGTACTTC.

The J gene is TRBJ2-1, the V gene TRBV7-3; 9 positions agree with TRBD1. There are 15 residues in the CDR3. V lost 5 bases, J lost 7 bases, and 9 bases stayed unmatched. The germline gives CDR1 SGHTA, CDR2 FQGTGA. The CDR3 sequence: CASSKPGQGSNEQFF. The CDR3 coding sequence is TGTGCCAGCAGCAAACCGGGACAGGGAAGTAATGAGCAGTTCTTC.

The rearrangement joins TRBV18 to TRBJ1-1, with unresolved D. The germline gives CDR1 KGHSH, CDR2 LQKENI. CDR3 size: 12 residues. Trimming left V 6 bases short and J 4 bases short, with 9 bases between. CDR3 sequence (DNA): TGTGCCAGCTCGCCTCAACTCACTGAAGCTTTCTTT. Encoded protein: CASSPQLTEAFF.

This sequence joins TRBV4-1 and TRBJ2-2; 12 bases align to TRBD2. CDR1 is MGHRA, CDR2 YSYEKL, per germline. The V gene end was trimmed by 0 bases and the J gene end by 2 bases; junction bases not matched to a gene: 7. The CDR3 runs 19 residues. The CDR3 DNA sequence: TGCGCCAGCAGCCAAGATGGTCTAGCGGGAGGGCCAAACACCGGGGAGCTGTTTTTT. Translation: CASSQDGLAGGPNTGELFF.

This clone was recorded only once. The J gene is TRBJ2-7, the V gene TRBV7-9, with 7 bases that match TRBD1. Losses at the gene ends were 1 base for V and 0 bases for J; bases not matched to a gene: 6. This CDR3 region has 16 residues. Germline V gene lookup returns CDR1 SEHNR and CDR2 FQNEAQ (reference sequence). This CDR3 reads CASSLVGQTSSYEQYF. CDR3 in DNA: TGTGCCAGCAGCTTAGTGGGACAGACAAGCTCCTACGAGCAGTACTTC.